A single T cell receptor (beta chain) is shown here with its context. Donors had nominal health at sampling but likely had unrecorded immune exposures. This PCR relied on a set of 60 Vbeta primers and 13 Jbeta primers. Assay used: immunoSEQ multiplex PCR; TCRdb lists only in-frame clones, some missing. The sample includes approximately 140,000 clones, roughly three quarters of them seen just once. Trimming took off 5 bases at V and 5 bases at J, with 9 bases between the two ends. The CDR3 runs 12 residues. Germline V gene sequence: CDR1 SEHNR, CDR2 FQNEAQ (reference sequence). The sample originates from a study of cytomegalovirus exposure and HLA in healthy donors.

Sequencing was performed on PBMCs. The receptor's source is a man aged 18 to 29 in good health and CMV-seronegative. The chain has TRBV7-9 and TRBJ1-1; unclear D gene. CDR3 residues: CASSPVRTEAFF. The CDR3 coding sequence is TGTGCCAGCAGCCCCGTTAGAACTGAAGCTTTCTTT.